Below are 25 T cell receptor beta chains sequenced from a single sample in a study of vaccination and CD4 T cells after COVID-19. Their cognate antigens are unknown. Cultured CD4+ T-cell DNA underwent Oncomine TCR Beta short-read sequencing. TCRdb reanalysed the PCR reads using MiXCR and keeps one entry per CDR3 protein. The sample contains around 20,000 distinct CDR3 sequences, around 60% of which appear only once. Treatment indicated: roughly 10-day PBMC culture with coronavirus spike peptide pools or control peptides (ViraFEST assay). This material consisted of CD4+ T cells from blood, cultured in vitro, taken before SARS-CoV-2 vaccination. The receptor source for this set is a human donor who had recovered from COVID-19.

The rearrangement uses TRBV19 and TRBJ2-5; 8 bases fit TRBD2. Unmatched junction bases numbered 7, after V lost 8 bases and J lost 5 bases. CDR1 and CDR2 (germline): LNHDA, SQIVND (reference sequence). CDR3 size: 13 residues. Here the CDR3 reads CASSPGLVETQYF. For the CDR3, the DNA is TGTGCCAGTTCTCCGGGACTAGTCGAGACCCAGTACTTC.

The V gene is TRBV7-9, the J gene TRBJ2-5; D gene ambiguous. Looked up from germline, CDR1 is SEHNR and CDR2 is FQNEAQ (reference sequence). Trimming pared 3 bases from V and 5 bases from J, leaving 1 base between. This CDR3 has 10 amino acids. In nucleotides, the CDR3 is TGTGCCAGCAGCTTCGAGACCCAGTACTTC. Translated, it gives CASSFETQYF.

This chain joins TRBV28 and TRBJ2-7, with 13 bases that match TRBD2. The CDR3 runs to 14 residues. In germline, CDR1 is MDHEN, CDR2 SYDVKM. Germline trimming cut 9 bases from V and 3 bases from J; bases unmatched to any gene: 5. Here the CDR3 reads CASGLAGVSYEQYF. In nucleotides, the CDR3 is TGTGCCAGTGGACTAGCGGGAGTAAGCTACGAGCAGTACTTC.

With regard to this clonotype: Mismatch with germline at one junction end may stem from a read error. V and J are TRBV7-2 and TRBJ1-1; 8 bases agree with TRBD1. The germline gives CDR1 SGHTA, CDR2 FQGNSA. The CDR3 loop spans 14 amino acids. The CDR3 sequence is CASSDLGQGGVGSF. Written as DNA, the CDR3 is TGCGCCAGCAGCGACCTCGGACAGGGTGGCGTCGGGTCTTTT. The complete variable domain, with remaining parts taken from reference TRBV7-2 and TRBJ1-1, reads GAGVSQSPSNKVTEKGKDVELRCDPISGHTALYWYRQSLGQGLEFLIYFQGNSAPDKSGLPSDRFSAERTGGSVSTLTIQRTQQEDSAVYLCASSDLGQGGVGSFGQGTRLTVV.

The V call is TRBV6-1, the J call TRBJ1-4; D uncertain. Germline-derived CDR1 and CDR2 are MNHNS and SASEGT. Trimming stripped 8 bases from V and 0 bases from J, with 10 bases between. The CDR3 extends over 14 amino acids. The CDR3 sequence is CASRSPATNEKLFF. CDR3 in DNA: TGTGCCAGCCGAAGTCCGGCAACTAATGAAAAACTGTTTTTT.

The sample holds a few counts of this clonotype. The chain couples TRBV20-1 to TRBJ2-5, with a possible D match to TRBD2 (6 bases). CDR3 length equals 14 residues. Trimming pared 2 bases from V and 4 bases from J, leaving 14 bases between. Per germline, CDR1 DFQATT and CDR2 SNEGSKA (reference sequence). CDR3 sequence reads: CSARTTSPRETQYF. The DNA for the CDR3 is TGCAGTGCTAGAACCACTAGCCCGCGAGAGACCCAGTACTTC.

There are a few counts of this clonotype. The chain links TRBV6-1 to TRBJ1-2, with no clear D. The CDR3 is 10 amino acids. Trimming shortened V by 6 bases and J by 2 bases, and 1 base separated the two germline ends. Germline lookup yields CDR1 MNHNS and CDR2 SASEGT. The CDR3 nucleotides read TGTGCCAGCAGAAACTATGGCTACACCTTC. This codes for CASRNYGYTF.

V usage is TRBV5-1 and J usage is TRBJ1-6; no clear D gene. CDR3 length: 15 amino acids. In germline, CDR1 is SGHRS, CDR2 YFSETQ. V was clipped by 5 bases and J by 7 bases, with 16 bases between them. The CDR3 here is CASRRERSRNSPLHF. The DNA of the CDR3 is TGCGCCAGCAGACGGGAGAGGTCGAGGAATTCACCCCTCCACTTT.

This chain links TRBV6-5 with TRBJ2-3; 15 nucleotides align to TRBD2. The CDR3 runs 18 residues. Trimming removed 0 bases from V and 3 bases from J; junction bases left unmatched: 4. CDR1 is MNHEY, CDR2 SVGAGI, per germline. CDR3 DNA sequence: TGTGCCAGCAGTTACTCCCCGGGACTAGCGGGAGGTACAGATACGCAGTATTTT. It is translated as CASSYSPGLAGGTDTQYF.

This chain uses TRBV10-3 with TRBJ1-3; 7 bases match TRBD1. Losses at the gene ends were 0 bases for V and 3 bases for J; bases not matched to a gene: 8. The CDR3 runs to 17 residues. Looked up from germline, CDR1 is ENHRY and CDR2 is SYGVKD. The CDR3 sequence: CAISESGGGGYGNTIYF. CDR3 sequence (DNA): TGTGCCATCAGTGAGTCAGGTGGAGGGGGCTATGGAAACACCATATATTTT.

Concerning this clonotype: The junction does not match germline at one end; this may be a read error. The chain is built from TRBV18 and TRBJ1-5; D is possibly TRBD1 (5 bases). This CDR3 is 14 amino acids long. The germline gives CDR1 KGHSH, CDR2 LQKENI. CDR3 nucleotides: TGTGCCAGCTCACCTCAGGGTAGCGATCAGCCCCAGCATTTT. It encodes CASSPQGSDQPQHF.

This rearrangement joins TRBV4-1 to TRBJ2-7; D might be TRBD1 (5 bases). The V and J ends lost 4 bases and 7 bases respectively, with 20 bases between them. This CDR3 comprises 15 residues. Germline CDR1 and CDR2: MGHRA and YSYEKL. The CDR3, as DNA: TGCGCCAGCAGCCGGGGTAGGGGTTGGGGCGGAGAGCAGTACTTC. Protein product: CASSRGRGWGGEQYF.

This rearrangement joins TRBV6-2 or TRBV6-3 to TRBJ1-5; D perhaps matches TRBD1 (6 bases). Between the trimmed V and J ends, which lost 8 bases and 5 bases, there was a span of 19 bases. The CDR3 extends over 15 amino acids. Germline V gene data show CDR1 as MNHEY and CDR2 as SVGEGT. CDR3 sequence: CASGDPGQGHQPQHF. The CDR3 coding sequence is TGTGCCAGCGGGGACCCGGGACAAGGACATCAGCCCCAGCATTTT.

The chain combines TRBV18 with TRBJ2-6; possibly TRBD2 for D (5 bases). V was shortened by 3 bases and J by 2 bases, with 8 bases between the two germline ends. The germline V gene encodes CDR1 KGHSH and CDR2 LQKENI. There are 15 residues in the CDR3. CDR3 DNA sequence: TGTGCCAGCTCACCGGAGGTGGCTGGGGCCAACGTCCTGACTTTC. This sequence encodes CASSPEVAGANVLTF.

The chain combines TRBV20-1 with TRBJ1-6; 7 bases fit TRBD1. CDR3 length: 14 amino acids. Germline V lookup: CDR1 DFQATT, CDR2 SNEGSKA (reference sequence). V was clipped by 5 bases and J by 4 bases; unmatched bases: 5. CDR3 loop: CSAWTGGYNSPLHF. CDR3 nucleotide sequence: TGCAGTGCTTGGACAGGAGGGTATAATTCACCCCTCCACTTT.

V and J are TRBV11-3 and TRBJ2-3, with D maybe TRBD2 (6 bases). This CDR3 has 17 amino acids. V was clipped by 6 bases and J by 2 bases, with 21 bases between them. The germline V gene has CDR1 SGHNT and CDR2 YENEEA. The CDR3 sequence is CASSLGRREIDTDTQYF. The CDR3 DNA sequence: TGTGCCAGCAGTCTTGGGAGGAGGGAAATAGACACAGATACGCAGTATTTT.

V and J are TRBV20-1 and TRBJ1-2, with D perhaps matching TRBD1 (5 bases). The CDR3 runs 12 residues. CDR1 is DFQATT, CDR2 SNEGSKA, per germline (reference sequence). V was shortened by 4 bases and J by 7 bases, with 13 bases between the two germline ends. Here the CDR3 DNA reads TGCAGTGCTACCCGAGGGGAGGGTGGCTACACCTTC. Its protein product is CSATRGEGGYTF.

This clonotype was counted a few times. The chain links TRBV6-1 to TRBJ1-1; D perhaps matches TRBD1 (5 bases). Germline-derived CDR1 and CDR2 are MNHNS and SASEGT. V was clipped by 11 bases and J by 4 bases, with 17 bases between them. The CDR3 has 13 residues. This chain's CDR3 is CAGLGGVGTEAFF. The CDR3 DNA is TGTGCCGGCCTTGGGGGAGTCGGCACTGAAGCTTTCTTT.

V gene TRBV25-1 combines with J gene TRBJ1-1, with D tentatively TRBD1 (5 bases). In germline, CDR1 is MGHDK, CDR2 SYGVNS. This CDR3 spans 13 amino acids. V gave up 6 bases and J gave up 1 base, with 9 bases separating them. The CDR3 region has the DNA TGTGCCAGCAGGGGACGGAAGAACACTGAAGCTTTCTTT. Translated: CASRGRKNTEAFF.

This clonotype is a singleton in its sample. The gene calls are TRBV28 and TRBJ2-5; 9 bases agree with TRBD1. Germline V gives CDR1 MDHEN, CDR2 SYDVKM. J was trimmed by 5 bases and V by 3 bases; bases with no gene match: 4. This CDR3 spans 14 amino acids. The CDR3 DNA follows: TGTGCCAGCAGTTTGACGGACAGGGGTGAGACCCAGTACTTC. Translated, it gives CASSLTDRGETQYF.

The V call is TRBV7-9, the J call TRBJ2-7; D unresolved. Trimming stripped 1 base from V and 6 bases from J, with 13 bases between. CDR3 length: 14 residues. Germline V CDR1 and CDR2: SEHNR, FQNEAQ (reference sequence). CDR3 sequence: CASSLGLVSREQYF. CDR3 nucleotide sequence: TGTGCCAGCAGCTTAGGGCTAGTATCCCGCGAGCAGTACTTC.

This chain joins TRBV19 and TRBJ1-2, with TRBD1 as a possible D gene (6 bases). In germline, CDR1 is LNHDA, CDR2 SQIVND (reference sequence). V shed 5 bases and J shed 4 bases, with 8 bases lying between them. There are 12 residues in the CDR3. The CDR3 sequence is CASSEQGYGYTF. The CDR3 DNA is TGTGCCAGTAGTGAACAGGGCTATGGCTACACCTTC.

The V and J genes are TRBV7-6 and TRBJ2-2; maybe TRBD2 (6 bases). Germline loops: CDR1 SGHVS, CDR2 FNYEAQ. CDR3 length: 15 amino acids. The V end lost 5 bases, the J end lost 9 bases, and 19 bases lay between the germline ends. CDR3 DNA: TGTGCCAGCAGCCCGCGGGGCCAGGTAGTAAGGGAGCTGTTTTTT. Translation: CASSPRGQVVRELFF.

This clonotype showed up just a few times. J is TRBJ2-1 and V is TRBV20-1; weak D call: TRBD2 (5 bases). V was pared by 0 bases and J by 9 bases, with 18 bases between. The CDR3 loop spans 15 amino acids. The germline gives CDR1 DFQATT, CDR2 SNEGSKA (reference sequence). CDR3 loop: CSARELDSNGSEQFF. In DNA, the CDR3 is TGCAGTGCTAGAGAATTGGACTCAAATGGTAGTGAGCAGTTCTTC.

The V and J genes are TRBV27 and TRBJ2-3; 11 bases agree with TRBD2. After removal of 5 bases from V and 4 bases from J, the junction contained 8 bases not matched to a gene. This CDR3 has 16 residues. Germline CDR1 MNHEY, CDR2 SMNVEV (reference sequence). CDR3 nucleotide sequence: TGTGCCAGCAGTCAACTAGCGGGAGTAGGCCCAGATACGCAGTATTTT. It yields the protein CASSQLAGVGPDTQYF.